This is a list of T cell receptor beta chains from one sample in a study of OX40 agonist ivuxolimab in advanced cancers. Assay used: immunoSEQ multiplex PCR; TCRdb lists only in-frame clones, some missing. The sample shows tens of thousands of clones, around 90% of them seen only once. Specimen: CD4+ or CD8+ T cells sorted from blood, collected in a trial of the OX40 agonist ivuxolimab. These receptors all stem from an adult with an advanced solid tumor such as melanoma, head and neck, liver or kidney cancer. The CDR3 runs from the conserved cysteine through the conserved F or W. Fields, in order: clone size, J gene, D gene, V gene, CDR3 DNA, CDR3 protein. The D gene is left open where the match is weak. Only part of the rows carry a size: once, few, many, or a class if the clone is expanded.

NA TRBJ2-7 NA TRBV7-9 TGTGCCAGCAGCCCCGACAGTGGGTCCGAGCAGTACTTC CASSPDSGSEQYF
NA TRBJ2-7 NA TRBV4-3 TGCGCCAGCAGCCAGGGGGACCAGGTGATCTACGAGCAGTACTTC CASSQGDQVIYEQYF
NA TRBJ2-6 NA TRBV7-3 TGTGCCAGCACCCCACAGGTGGCTGGGGCCAACGTCCTGACTTTC CASTPQVAGANVLTF
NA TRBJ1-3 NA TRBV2 TGTGCCAGCAGCGGGAACTCTGGAAACACCATATATTTT CASSGNSGNTIYF
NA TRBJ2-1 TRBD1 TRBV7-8 TGTGCCAGCAGCTTGGGAACAGGGGCGGCCTACAATGAGCAGTTCTTC CASSLGTGAAYNEQFF
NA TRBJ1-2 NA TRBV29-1 TGCAGCGTTGAAGAATACGTACGAGTTGGCGGCTACACCTTC CSVEEYVRVGGYTF
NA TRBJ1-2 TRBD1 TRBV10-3 TGTGCCATCAGTGAGTCTGGGACAGGGGGCTATGGCTACACCTTC CAISESGTGGYGYTF
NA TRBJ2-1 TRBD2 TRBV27 TGTGCCAGCAGTTCAGCGGGAGTAGGCAATGAGCAGTTCTTC CASSSAGVGNEQFF
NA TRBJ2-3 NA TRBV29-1 TGCAGCGTGAAGAGGAGAGCGGCAGATACGCAGTATTTT CSVKRRAADTQYF
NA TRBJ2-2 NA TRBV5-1 TGCGCCAGCAGCCCCAGGGCGGGGAACACCGGGGAGCTGTTTTTT CASSPRAGNTGELFF
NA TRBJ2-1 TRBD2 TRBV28 TGTGCCAGCAGCCAAGGGAGGGATGAGCAGTTCTTC CASSQGRDEQFF
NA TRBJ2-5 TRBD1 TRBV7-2 TGTGCCAGCAGCACTAGGACAGGGTGGGAGACCCAGTACTTC CASSTRTGWETQYF
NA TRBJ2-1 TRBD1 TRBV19 TGTGCCAGTGGGGGACAGGTCAGCAATGAGCAGTTCTTC CASGGQVSNEQFF
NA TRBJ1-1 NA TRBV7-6 TGTGCCAGCAGCTTCGAGTTTGACACTGAAGCTTTCTTT CASSFEFDTEAFF
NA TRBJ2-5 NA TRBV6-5 TGTGCCAGCGGAGAAGAGACCCAGTACTTC CASGEETQYF
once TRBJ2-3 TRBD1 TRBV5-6 TGTGCCAGCAGCTTACCAGGGACAGGGACAGATACGCAGTATTTT CASSLPGTGTDTQYF
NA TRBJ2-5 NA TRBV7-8 TGTGCCAGCAGCTTCCTTATTAGTAGGGTTCGAGAGACCCAGTACTTC CASSFLISRVRETQYF
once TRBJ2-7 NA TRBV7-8 TGTGCCAGCAGCTTAAAATCCTACGAGCAGTACTTC CASSLKSYEQYF
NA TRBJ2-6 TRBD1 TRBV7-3 TGTGCCAGCAGCTTAGACAGGGCTGGGGCCAACGTCCTGACTTTC CASSLDRAGANVLTF
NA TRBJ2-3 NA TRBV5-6 TGTGCCAGCAGCGGGGTCCAAAGGCATCCAGATACGCAGTATTTT CASSGVQRHPDTQYF
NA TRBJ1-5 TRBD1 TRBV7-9 TGTGCCAGCAGCATATCGGGACAGGTCACCCAGCATTTT CASSISGQVTQHF
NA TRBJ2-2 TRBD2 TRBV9 TGTGCCAGCAGCGTAGACGGACTAGCGGGAGGAACCGGGGAGCTGTTTTTT CASSVDGLAGGTGELFF
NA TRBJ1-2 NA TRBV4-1 TGCGCCAGCAGCCAGGGGGCGATGCTGAACTATGGCTACACCTTC CASSQGAMLNYGYTF
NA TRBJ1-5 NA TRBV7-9 TGTGCCAGCAGCTTGCGGGGGTATGGCGATGAGCCCCAGCATTTT CASSLRGYGDEPQHF
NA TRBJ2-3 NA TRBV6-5 TGTGCCAGCAGTTACTCGCTAGCCCTAAGTGAAGATACGCAGTATTTT CASSYSLALSEDTQYF
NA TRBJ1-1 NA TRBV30 TGTGCCTGGAGCCCCGCCGGGGTTACTGAAGCTTTCTTT CAWSPAGVTEAFF
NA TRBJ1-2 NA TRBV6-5 TGTGCCAGCAGTTTAGACAGGCCGGGGGCTAACTATGGCTACACCTTC CASSLDRPGANYGYTF
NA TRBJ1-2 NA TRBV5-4 TGTGCCAGCAGCGGATACAGAAGCTATGGCTACACCTTC CASSGYRSYGYTF
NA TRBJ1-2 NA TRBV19 TGTGCCAGTAGTATAGATACAGGATTGGGCGGCTACACCTTC CASSIDTGLGGYTF
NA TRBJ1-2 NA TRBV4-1 TGCGCCAGCAGCCAAGATTGGGACCTGGGGGGCTACACCTTC CASSQDWDLGGYTF
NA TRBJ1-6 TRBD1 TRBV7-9 TGTGCCAGCAGCTCAGGGACAGGGCCGAATTCACCCCTCCACTTT CASSSGTGPNSPLHF
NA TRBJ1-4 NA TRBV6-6 TGTGCCAGCAGTCCGGAGGTGAGGACTGAAAAACTGTTTTTT CASSPEVRTEKLFF
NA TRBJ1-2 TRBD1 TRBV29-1 TGCAGCGTTCGACAGGGTGCGGCTAACTATGGCTACACCTTC CSVRQGAANYGYTF
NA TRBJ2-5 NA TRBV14 TGTGCCAGCAGCCCGGGGAAAGAGACCCAGTACTTC CASSPGKETQYF
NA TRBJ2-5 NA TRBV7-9 TGTGCCAGCAGCCTGGGATACCTCTTAGAGACCCAGTACTTC CASSLGYLLETQYF
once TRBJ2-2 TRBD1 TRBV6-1 TGTGCCAGCCTACTGACAGGGGCCACCGGGGAGCTGTTTTTT CASLLTGATGELFF
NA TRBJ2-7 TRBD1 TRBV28 TGTGCCAGCAGTTTAGCCGGGACAGGGTCCTACGAGCAGTACTTC CASSLAGTGSYEQYF
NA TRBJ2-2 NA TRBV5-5 TGTGCCAGCAGCTTAGCGCTTACGAACACCGGGGAGCTGTTTTTT CASSLALTNTGELFF
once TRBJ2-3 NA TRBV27 TGTGCCAGCAGTTTAGCCCGCCGGGATACGCAGTATTTT CASSLARRDTQYF
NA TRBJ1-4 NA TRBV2 TGTGCCAGCCGACTTGGGGGGCTCTCCGCAACTAATGAAAAACTGTTTTTT CASRLGGLSATNEKLFF
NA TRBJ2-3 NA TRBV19 TGTGCCAGTAGTATAAATCCCTACAGGTCCCTTCAGAATACGCAGTATTTT CASSINPYRSLQNTQYF
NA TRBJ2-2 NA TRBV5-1 TGCGCCAGCAGGCTAGGGTCCGGCACCGGGGAGCTGTTTTTT CASRLGSGTGELFF
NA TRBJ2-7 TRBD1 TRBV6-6 TGTGCCAGCTGCCCTAGGACAGGAAGCTCCTACGAGCAGTACTTC CASCPRTGSSYEQYF
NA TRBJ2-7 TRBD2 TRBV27 TGTGCCAGCAGAGGCGTAGCGGGAGTGGGGGAGCAGTACTTC CASRGVAGVGEQYF